The entry that follows covers one T cell receptor beta chain sequence. CDR1 and CDR2 (germline): MNHEY, SVGAGI. This CDR3 comprises 15 residues. Unmatched junction bases numbered 6, after V lost 5 bases and J lost 0 bases. This entry is derived from a study of cytomegalovirus exposure and HLA in healthy donors. The PCR made use of 60 Vbeta and 13 Jbeta primers. Data came from immunoSEQ multiplex PCR; TCRdb stores just in-frame clones and leaves some out. The sample lists 54,000 or so clones, approximately 70% occurring once. This TCR came from a woman in her sixties or seventies in good health and CMV-seropositive. The V gene is TRBV6-5, the J gene TRBJ2-7, with 8 bases matching TRBD1. Sequencing input: PBMCs. For the CDR3, the DNA is TGTGCCAGCAGTGGCCGGGACAGGAGCTCCTACGAGCAGTACTTC. It translates to CASSGRDRSSYEQYF.